These 28 T cell receptor beta chains were sequenced from one sample in a study of blood T cell repertoires in COVID-19. Measured with immunoSEQ multiplex PCR; TCRdb has only the in-frame clones, and not every one. Among approximately 260,000 clones listed, approximately 85% were seen once. The sample taken for sequencing was peripheral blood. All receptors derive from a woman between 70 and 85 years old with acute or convalescent COVID-19.

This clone appeared once. The sample carries other DNA sequences with the same CDR3. The chain recombines TRBV3-1 (or the pseudogene TRBV3-2) with TRBJ2-7; 8 nucleotides line up with TRBD2. The CDR3 covers 14 residues. CDR1 LGHDT and CDR2 YNNKEL come from the germline V gene (reference sequence). The J segment lost 0 bases and the V segment lost 8 bases, leaving 6 bases of the junction unmatched. The CDR3 here is CASSSGGYSYEQYF. For the CDR3, the DNA is TGTGCCAGCTCCAGCGGGGGCTACTCCTACGAGCAGTACTTC.

This clone was picked up a small number of times. The rearrangement joins TRBV7-9 to TRBJ1-1; D is perhaps TRBD1 (5 bases). Germline assignment: CDR1 SEHNR and CDR2 FQNEAQ (reference sequence). Deletions cut 1 base from V and 10 bases from J, with 16 bases between. The CDR3 length is 14 residues. CDR3 nucleotide sequence: TGTGCCAGCAGCTTAGAGGGGTTGGCAGACCGAGCTTTCTTT. Amino acids: CASSLEGLADRAFF.

The V gene is TRBV2, the J gene TRBJ1-3; no reliable D call. The CDR3 runs 12 residues. Germline CDR1 is SNHLY and CDR2 is FYNNEI. V lost 8 bases and J 6 bases, leaving 11 bases between the germline ends. Here the CDR3 DNA reads TGTGCCAGCGGGCTGGAGGAAAACACCATATATTTT. Its translation is CASGLEENTIYF.

The rearrangement joins TRBV10-3 to TRBJ1-1; no clear D gene. CDR3 size: 12 residues. Germline V lookup: CDR1 ENHRY, CDR2 SYGVKD. Trimming left V 8 bases short and J 4 bases short, with 11 bases between. The DNA for the CDR3 is TGTGCCATCGGCCGGGGTGGCACTGAAGCTTTCTTT. As protein: CAIGRGGTEAFF.

The chain joins TRBV5-6 to TRBJ1-2; a weak D match, TRBD1 (6 bases). Germline CDR1 reads SGHDT; CDR2 reads YYEEEE. Trimming removed 2 bases at V and 4 bases at J, with 15 bases between. The CDR3 length is 15 residues. CDR3 in DNA: TGTGCCAGCAGCTTTGCGGGGGGCGCAACCTATGGCTACACCTTC. It translates to CASSFAGGATYGYTF.

The chain recombines TRBV6-5 with TRBJ2-2, with 8 bases identical to TRBD2. The CDR3 extends over 14 amino acids. The V and J ends lost 6 bases and 5 bases, in that order; junction bases with no gene match: 5. Germline CDR1 MNHEY, CDR2 SVGAGI. CDR3 coding DNA: TGTGCCAGCAGCCGTAGCGGGGAGACCGGGGAGCTGTTTTTT. It specifies CASSRSGETGELFF.

This chain links TRBV11-2 with TRBJ2-1; 9 nucleotides align to TRBD2. CDR1 and CDR2 from the germline V gene are SGHAT and FQNNGV. The CDR3 totals 15 residues. The J segment lost 10 bases and the V segment lost 5 bases, leaving 12 bases of the junction unmatched. The CDR3 nucleotides read TGTGCCAGCAGCCCCCGTAGCGGGGGCCAAAAAGAGCAGTTCTTC. Protein: CASSPRSGGQKEQFF.

The V gene is TRBV2, the J gene TRBJ2-2, with 12 bases fitting TRBD1. CDR1 is SNHLY, CDR2 FYNNEI, per germline. V shed 8 bases and J 4 bases; nucleotides not matched to a gene: 2. The CDR3 contains 14 residues. CDR3 in DNA: TGTGCCAGCTGGGGACAGGGGGCCACCGGGGAGCTGTTTTTT. This sequence encodes CASWGQGATGELFF.

The chain is built from TRBV9 and TRBJ2-5; D may be TRBD2 (5 bases). The CDR3 loop spans 15 amino acids. Trimming took off 1 base at V and 4 bases at J, with 14 bases between the two ends. Per germline, CDR1 SGDLS and CDR2 YYNGEE. The chain's CDR3 is CASSVRGDPGETQYF. The CDR3 region has the DNA TGTGCCAGCAGCGTACGGGGAGACCCCGGAGAGACCCAGTACTTC.

This chain uses TRBV18 with TRBJ2-3; 8 bases are a match to TRBD2. Germline V gene lookup returns CDR1 KGHSH and CDR2 LQKENI. This CDR3 comprises 15 residues. V lost 5 bases, J lost 1 base, and 5 bases stayed unmatched. DNA for the CDR3: TGTGCCAGCTCATCCAGCGGGGGCCGCACAGATACGCAGTATTTT. Translating gives CASSSSGGRTDTQYF.

The chain has TRBV19 and TRBJ1-5; possible D gene TRBD1, 5 bases. Trimming took off 9 bases at V and 6 bases at J, with 18 bases between the two ends. The CDR3 spans 14 residues. Germline V CDR1 and CDR2: LNHDA, SQIVND (reference sequence). In DNA form, the CDR3 reads TGTGCCAGCCTTAACAGTGGGGGAGGTCAGCCCCAGCATTTT. Protein product: CASLNSGGGQPQHF.

The chain employs TRBV5-1 and TRBJ1-2; TRBD1 matches 8 bases. This CDR3 spans 14 amino acids. Germline lookup yields CDR1 SGHRS and CDR2 YFSETQ. V shed 5 bases, J shed 2 bases, and the junction held 5 bases outside the gene matches. CDR3 in DNA: TGCGCCAGCAGATGGACAGGGCTCAACTATGGCTACACCTTC. It translates to CASRWTGLNYGYTF. Full variable domain (rest looked up from reference TRBV5-1 and TRBJ1-2): KAGVTQTPRYLIKTRGQQVTLSCSPISGHRSVSWYQQTPGQGLQFLFEYFSETQRNKGNFPGRFSGRQFSNSRSEMNVSTLELGDSALYLCASRWTGLNYGYTFGSGTRLTVV.

The chain links TRBV18 to TRBJ2-5; D is possibly TRBD1 (5 bases). The CDR3 has 13 residues. Per the germline V gene, CDR1 is KGHSH and CDR2 is LQKENI. Trimming stripped 6 bases from V and 1 base from J, with 9 bases between. The DNA of the CDR3 is TGTGCCAGCTCCCCGGACATCCAAGAGACCCAGTACTTC. This encodes CASSPDIQETQYF.

The chain uses TRBV5-6 and TRBJ2-2; TRBD1 is a possible D gene (5 bases). There are 15 residues in the CDR3. In germline, CDR1 is SGHDT, CDR2 YYEEEE. Trimming left V 0 bases short and J 1 base short, with 7 bases between. CDR3 DNA: TGTGCCAGCAGCTTGGTTGGACAGAACACCGGGGAGCTGTTTTTT. Amino acids: CASSLVGQNTGELFF. Together with reference TRBV5-6 and TRBJ2-2, the CDR3 gives the full variable domain: DAGVTQSPTHLIKTRGQQVTLRCSPKSGHDTVSWYQQALGQGPQFIFQYYEEEERQRGNFPDRFSGHQFPNYSSELNVNALLLGDSALYLCASSLVGQNTGELFFGEGSRLTVL.

The chain employs TRBV5-1 and TRBJ1-3; 7 nucleotides line up with TRBD1. Germline V gene sequence: CDR1 SGHRS, CDR2 YFSETQ. This CDR3 has 14 residues. V dropped 5 bases and J dropped 2; count of bases not matched to a gene: 4. The CDR3 reads CASRIQGAGNTIYF. CDR3 sequence (DNA): TGCGCCAGCAGGATCCAGGGGGCTGGAAACACCATATATTTT.

The gene calls are TRBV5-1 and TRBJ2-7; possible D gene TRBD1, 6 bases. V was shortened by 8 bases and J by 2 bases, with 14 bases between the two germline ends. From germline, CDR1 is SGHRS and CDR2 YFSETQ. There are 13 residues in the CDR3. CDR3 in amino acids: CASSQGSTYEQYF. The CDR3 bases are TGCGCCAGTTCGCAGGGGTCAACCTACGAGCAGTACTTC. The whole variable domain, filled in from reference TRBV5-1 and TRBJ2-7, reads KAGVTQTPRYLIKTRGQQVTLSCSPISGHRSVSWYQQTPGQGLQFLFEYFSETQRNKGNFPGRFSGRQFSNSRSEMNVSTLELGDSALYLCASSQGSTYEQYFGPGTRLTVT.

CDR3 sequence reads: CASSLATAGANVLTF. Here the CDR3 DNA reads TGCGCCAGCAGCTTGGCGACTGCTGGGGCCAACGTCCTGACTTTC. V is TRBV5-1 and J is TRBJ2-6; D call uncertain. Trimming shortened V by 0 bases and J by 2 bases, and 6 bases separated the two germline ends. The germline V gene has CDR1 SGHRS and CDR2 YFSETQ. The CDR3 is 15 residues long.

The chain combines TRBV5-1 with TRBJ2-3, with TRBD2 identical over 12 bases. The J segment lost 8 bases and the V segment lost 0 bases, leaving 13 bases of the junction unmatched. The CDR3 sequence is 18 residues long. The germline CDR1 and CDR2 sequences are SGHRS and YFSETQ. CDR3 residues: CASSLVVLAGGPVGTQYF. DNA of the CDR3: TGCGCCAGCAGCTTGGTAGTCCTAGCGGGGGGGCCAGTCGGTACGCAGTATTTT.

The chain carries TRBV18 and TRBJ1-2; TRBD1 agrees at 9 bases. Trimming at V came to 4 bases and at J to 6 bases, leaving 3 bases not matched to a gene. This CDR3 comprises 13 residues. Germline CDR1 is KGHSH and CDR2 is LQKENI. The CDR3 DNA sequence: TGTGCCAGCTCACTCGGGACAGGGAATGGCTACACCTTC. Protein product: CASSLGTGNGYTF.

J is TRBJ2-2 and V is TRBV27, with unresolved D. This CDR3 spans 12 amino acids. Trimming took off 6 bases at V and 6 bases at J, with 8 bases between the two ends. Germline V gene data show CDR1 as MNHEY and CDR2 as SMNVEV (reference sequence). The CDR3 sequence: CASSLRAGELFF. The CDR3 DNA is TGTGCCAGCAGCCTCCGGGCCGGGGAGCTGTTTTTT.

V usage is TRBV6-5 and J usage is TRBJ1-2; 10 bases are shared with TRBD1. V dropped 4 bases and J dropped 4; count of bases not matched to a gene: 6. This CDR3 has 15 amino acids. In germline, CDR1 is MNHEY, CDR2 SVGAGI. Written as DNA, the CDR3 is TGTGCCAGCAGTTTCTCGGGACAGGGGACCTATGGCTACACCTTC. Protein: CASSFSGQGTYGYTF.

J is TRBJ1-5 and V is TRBV7-9, with D uncertain. Looked up from germline, CDR1 is SEHNR and CDR2 is FQNEAQ (reference sequence). This CDR3 is 12 amino acids long. V shed 3 bases and J shed 5 bases, with 5 bases lying between them. DNA for the CDR3: TGTGCCAGCAGCTTCCGGGATCAGCCCCAGCATTTT. Protein product: CASSFRDQPQHF.

The chain has TRBV3-1 (or the pseudogene TRBV3-2) and TRBJ2-5; D unresolved. Germline assignment: CDR1 LGHDT and CDR2 YNNKEL (reference sequence). This CDR3 region has 12 residues. V was pared by 3 bases and J by 2 bases, with 4 bases between. Written as DNA, the CDR3 is TGTGCCAGCAGCCACCCGCAAGAGACCCAGTACTTC. This translates into CASSHPQETQYF.

The rearrangement uses TRBV7-3 and TRBJ2-2; D not certain. V lost 7 bases and J lost 6, with 9 bases in between. The CDR3 totals 12 residues. The germline V gene has CDR1 SGHTA and CDR2 FQGTGA. The CDR3 is CASTPRSGELFF. The CDR3, as DNA: TGTGCCAGCACACCCCGGTCCGGGGAGCTGTTTTTT. Full variable domain (outside the CDR3, taken from reference TRBV7-3 and TRBJ2-2): GAGVSQTPSNKVTEKGKYVELRCDPISGHTALYWYRQSLGQGPEFLIYFQGTGAADDSGLPNDRFFAVRPEGSVSTLKIQRTERGDSAVYLCASTPRSGELFFGEGSRLTVL.

The V and J genes are TRBV10-2 and TRBJ2-1; D is ambiguous. The germline V and J ends were trimmed by 7 bases and 9 bases, with 13 bases remaining between them. There are 12 residues in the CDR3. The germline V gene encodes CDR1 WSHSY and CDR2 SAAADI. The CDR3 loop reads CASTERLGEQFF. The CDR3 bases are TGCGCCAGCACGGAGCGTTTAGGTGAGCAGTTCTTC.

This clone was detected a few times. The chain has TRBV5-1 and TRBJ1-1, with TRBD1 matching 7 bases. Losses at the gene ends were 4 bases for V and 0 bases for J; bases not matched to a gene: 6. The CDR3 covers 15 residues. CDR1 is SGHRS, CDR2 YFSETQ, per germline. The CDR3 reads CASSLGQIMNTEAFF. For the CDR3, the DNA is TGCGCCAGCAGCCTGGGACAGATCATGAACACTGAAGCTTTCTTT.

The V call is TRBV5-6, the J call TRBJ2-7, with 8 positions matching TRBD2. Per germline, CDR1 SGHDT and CDR2 YYEEEE. This CDR3 comprises 15 residues. V was clipped by 0 bases and J by 6 bases; unmatched bases: 8. CDR3 nucleotide sequence: TGTGCCAGCAGCTTGGCCCCAGCGGGGGCCCTCGAGCAGTACTTC. Amino acid sequence: CASSLAPAGALEQYF.

J is TRBJ2-6 and V is TRBV19; unclear D gene. The CDR3 extends over 16 amino acids. Per the germline V gene, CDR1 is LNHDA and CDR2 is SQIVND (reference sequence). Trimming left V 2 bases short and J 1 base short, with 9 bases between. CDR3 loop: CASSIQSGSGANVLTF. CDR3 nucleotides: TGTGCCAGTAGTATACAATCCGGGTCTGGGGCCAACGTCCTGACTTTC. Full variable domain (missing parts from reference TRBV19 and TRBJ2-6): DGGITQSPKYLFRKEGQNVTLSCEQNLNHDAMYWYRQDPGQGLRLIYYSQIVNDFQKGDIAEGYSVSREKKESFPLTVTSAQKNPTAFYLCASSIQSGSGANVLTFGAGSRLTVL.